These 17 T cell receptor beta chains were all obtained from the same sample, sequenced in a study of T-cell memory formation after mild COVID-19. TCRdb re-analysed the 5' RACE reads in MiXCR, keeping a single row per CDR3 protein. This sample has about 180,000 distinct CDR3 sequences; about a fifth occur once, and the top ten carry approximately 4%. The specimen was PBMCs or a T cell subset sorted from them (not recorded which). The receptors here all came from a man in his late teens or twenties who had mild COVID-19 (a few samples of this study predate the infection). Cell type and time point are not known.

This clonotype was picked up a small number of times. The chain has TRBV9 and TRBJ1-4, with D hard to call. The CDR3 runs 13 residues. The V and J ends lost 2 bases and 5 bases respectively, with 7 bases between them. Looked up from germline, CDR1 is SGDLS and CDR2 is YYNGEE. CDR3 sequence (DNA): TGTGCCAGCAGCGTGGCGGGGAATGAAAAACTGTTTTTT. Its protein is CASSVAGNEKLFF.

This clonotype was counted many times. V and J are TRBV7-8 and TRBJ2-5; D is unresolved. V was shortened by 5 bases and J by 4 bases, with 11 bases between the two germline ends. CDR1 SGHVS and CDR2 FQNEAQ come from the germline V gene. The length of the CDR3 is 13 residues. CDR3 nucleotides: TGTGCCAGCAGCCTGGGTAGAGGAGAGACCCAGTACTTC. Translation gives CASSLGRGETQYF.

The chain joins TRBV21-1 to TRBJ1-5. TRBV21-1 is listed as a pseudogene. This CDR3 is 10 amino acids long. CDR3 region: CASSVQPQHF. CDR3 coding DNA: TGTGCCAGCAGCGTTCAGCCCCAGCATTTT.

In DNA form, the CDR3 reads TGTGCCACCAGTGATCCGAGGGGGGAGACCCAGTACTTC. Its translation: CATSDPRGETQYF. The chain links TRBV24-1 to TRBJ2-5; a weak D match, TRBD1 (6 bases). V shed 3 bases and J shed 5 bases, with 9 bases lying between them. CDR1 and CDR2 (germline): KGHDR, SFDVKD. The CDR3 loop spans 13 amino acids.

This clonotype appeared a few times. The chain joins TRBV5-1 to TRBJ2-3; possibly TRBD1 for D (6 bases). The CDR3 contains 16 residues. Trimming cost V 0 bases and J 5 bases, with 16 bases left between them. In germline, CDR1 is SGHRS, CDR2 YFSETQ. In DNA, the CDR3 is TGCGCCAGCAGCTTGGGGACAGTGCTCCCAGGAGATACGCAGTATTTT. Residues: CASSLGTVLPGDTQYF.

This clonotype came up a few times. The CDR3 nucleotides read TGTGCCAGCAGTGATCAGGTAGCAACTGAAGCTTTCTTT. It yields the protein CASSDQVATEAFF. V and J are TRBV6-6 and TRBJ1-1; D uncertain. The germline V gene has CDR1 MNHNY and CDR2 SVGAGI (reference sequence). V lost 5 bases, J lost 5 bases, and 12 bases lay in between. This CDR3 has 13 residues.

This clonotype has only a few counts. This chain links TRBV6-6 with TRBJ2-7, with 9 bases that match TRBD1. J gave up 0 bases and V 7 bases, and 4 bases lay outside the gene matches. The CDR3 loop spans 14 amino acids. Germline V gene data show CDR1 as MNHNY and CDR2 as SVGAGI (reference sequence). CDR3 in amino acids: CASTMDRGSYEQYF. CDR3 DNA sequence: TGTGCCAGCACCATGGACAGGGGCTCCTACGAGCAGTACTTC.

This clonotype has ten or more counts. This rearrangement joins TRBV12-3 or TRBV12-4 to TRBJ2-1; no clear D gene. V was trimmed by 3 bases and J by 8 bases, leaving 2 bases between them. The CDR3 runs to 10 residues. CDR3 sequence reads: CASSFDEQFF. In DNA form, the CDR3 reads TGTGCCAGCAGTTTCGATGAGCAGTTCTTC.

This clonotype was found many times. In nucleotides, the CDR3 is TGTGCCAGCAGCCCCGGGACTAGCGGGGGCACAGATACGCAGTATTTT. Translation: CASSPGTSGGTDTQYF. The chain links TRBV9 to TRBJ2-3, with 13 bases identical to TRBD2. The germline gives CDR1 SGDLS, CDR2 YYNGEE. Trimming cost V 4 bases and J 1 base; bases outside gene matches: 3. This CDR3 has 16 amino acids.

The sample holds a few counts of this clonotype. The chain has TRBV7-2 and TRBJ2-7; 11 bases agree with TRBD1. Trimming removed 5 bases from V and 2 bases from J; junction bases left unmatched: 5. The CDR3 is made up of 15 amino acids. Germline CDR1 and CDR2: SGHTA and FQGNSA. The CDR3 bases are TGTGCCAGCAGCCCCTCGGGACAGGGGGCCTACGAGCAGTACTTC. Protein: CASSPSGQGAYEQYF.

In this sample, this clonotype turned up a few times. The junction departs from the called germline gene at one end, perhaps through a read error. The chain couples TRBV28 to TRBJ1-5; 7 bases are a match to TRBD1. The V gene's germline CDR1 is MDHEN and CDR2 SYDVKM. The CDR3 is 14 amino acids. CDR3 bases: TGTGCAAGCAACCCAGGGGGGACCGGGCAGCCCCAGCATTTT. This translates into CASNPGGTGQPQHF. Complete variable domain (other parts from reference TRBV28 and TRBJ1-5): DVKVTQSSRYLVKRTGEKVFLECVQDMDHENMFWYRQDPGLGLRLIYFSYDVKMKEKGDIPEGYSVSREKKERFSLILESASTNQTSMYLCASNPGGTGQPQHFGDGTRLSIL.

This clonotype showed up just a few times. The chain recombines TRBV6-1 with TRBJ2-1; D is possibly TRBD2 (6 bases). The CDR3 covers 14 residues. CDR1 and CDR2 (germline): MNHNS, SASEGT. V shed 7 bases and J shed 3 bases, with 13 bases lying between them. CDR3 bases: TGTGCCAGCATAATCGAGGAGGGCTACAATGAGCAGTTCTTC. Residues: CASIIEEGYNEQFF.

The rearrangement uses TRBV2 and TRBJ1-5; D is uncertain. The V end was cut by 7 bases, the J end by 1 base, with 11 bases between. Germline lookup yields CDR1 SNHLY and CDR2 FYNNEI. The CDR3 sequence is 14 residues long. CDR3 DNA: TGTGCCAGCACCCCGACGAACAGCAATCAGCCCCAGCATTTT. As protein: CASTPTNSNQPQHF.

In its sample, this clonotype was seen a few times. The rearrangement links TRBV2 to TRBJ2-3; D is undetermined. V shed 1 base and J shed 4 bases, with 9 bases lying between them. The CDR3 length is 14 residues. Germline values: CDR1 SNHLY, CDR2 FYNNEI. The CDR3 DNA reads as TGTGCCAGCAGTGAAGTCCGGGCGTCAGATACGCAGTATTTT. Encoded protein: CASSEVRASDTQYF.

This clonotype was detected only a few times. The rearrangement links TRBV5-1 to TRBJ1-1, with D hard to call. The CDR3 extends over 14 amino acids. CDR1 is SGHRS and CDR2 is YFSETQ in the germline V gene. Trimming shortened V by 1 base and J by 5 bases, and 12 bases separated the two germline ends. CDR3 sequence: CASSLTGSSTEAFF. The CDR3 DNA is TGCGCCAGCAGCTTGACGGGATCGTCGACTGAAGCTTTCTTT.

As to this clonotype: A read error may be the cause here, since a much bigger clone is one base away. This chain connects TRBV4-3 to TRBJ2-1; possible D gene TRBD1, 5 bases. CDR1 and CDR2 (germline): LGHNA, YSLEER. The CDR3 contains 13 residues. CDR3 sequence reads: CDSSPTAYNEQFF. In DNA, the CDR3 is TGCGACAGCAGCCCGACAGCTTACAATGAGCAGTTCTTC.

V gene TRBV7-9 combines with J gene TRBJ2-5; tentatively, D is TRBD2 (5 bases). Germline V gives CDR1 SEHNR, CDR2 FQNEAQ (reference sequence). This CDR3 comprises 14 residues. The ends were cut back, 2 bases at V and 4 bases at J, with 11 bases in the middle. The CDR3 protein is CASSLRWAGETQYF. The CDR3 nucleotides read TGTGCCAGCAGCTTACGATGGGCGGGAGAGACCCAGTACTTC.